A selection of T cell receptor beta chains follows, all from one sample in a study of blood T cell repertoires in COVID-19. TCRdb's copy holds only in-frame clones and misses some; the assay was immunoSEQ multiplex PCR. Of some 250,000 clones detected, more than 75% appear once; the ten largest clones hold about 12%. The sequenced sample was peripheral blood. The receptors shown here come from an elderly man with acute or convalescent COVID-19. Both conserved end residues are part of each CDR3. Each record gives: CDR3 protein, CDR3 DNA, clone size, D gene, V gene, J gene. D genes are given only for firm matches. Only some rows state a clone size, as once, few, many or a class for expanded clones.

CDR3 protein: CASSPSQGSYNSPLHF; CDR3 DNA: TGCGCCAGCAGTCCATCCCAGGGGTCCTATAATTCACCCCTCCACTTT; clone size: -; D gene: -; V gene: TRBV4-1; J gene: TRBJ1-6
CDR3 protein: CASTGGPDEKLFF; CDR3 DNA: TGTGCCAGCACAGGGGGACCTGATGAAAAACTGTTTTTT; clone size: -; D gene: TRBD1; V gene: TRBV2; J gene: TRBJ1-4
CDR3 protein: CASSLAGVSETQYF; CDR3 DNA: TGCGCCAGCAGCTTGGCCGGGGTATCAGAGACCCAGTACTTC; clone size: once; D gene: -; V gene: TRBV5-1; J gene: TRBJ2-5
CDR3 protein: CASRTGANEKLFF; CDR3 DNA: TGTGCCAGCCGAACAGGGGCTAATGAAAAACTGTTTTTT; clone size: once; D gene: TRBD1; V gene: TRBV28; J gene: TRBJ1-4
CDR3 protein: CASSQDTGGADTQYF; CDR3 DNA: TGCGCCAGCAGCCAAGATACGGGGGGCGCAGATACGCAGTATTTT; clone size: once; D gene: -; V gene: TRBV4-3; J gene: TRBJ2-3
CDR3 protein: CASSEQTGIGNQPQHF; CDR3 DNA: TGCGCCAGCAGTGAGCAAACAGGGATCGGCAATCAGCCCCAGCATTTT; clone size: once; D gene: -; V gene: TRBV10-2; J gene: TRBJ1-5
CDR3 protein: CASSRVTGQGSTGELFF; CDR3 DNA: TGTGCCAGCAGCCGAGTTACGGGACAGGGGTCAACCGGGGAGCTGTTTTTT; clone size: -; D gene: TRBD1; V gene: TRBV3-1/TRBV3-2; J gene: TRBJ2-2
CDR3 protein: CASSSPRGGLNTEAFF; CDR3 DNA: TGTGCCAGCAGCTCCCCCCGGGGGGGGTTGAACACTGAAGCTTTCTTT; clone size: -; D gene: -; V gene: TRBV11-1; J gene: TRBJ1-1
CDR3 protein: CASSLSRSGTGSNEQFF; CDR3 DNA: TGTGCCAGCAGTTTGAGCAGGTCGGGGACAGGGAGCAATGAGCAGTTCTTC; clone size: -; D gene: TRBD1; V gene: TRBV27; J gene: TRBJ2-1
CDR3 protein: CSGGGPTSTEAFF; CDR3 DNA: TGCAGCGGCGGGGGGCCCACTTCCACTGAAGCTTTCTTT; clone size: -; D gene: -; V gene: TRBV29-1; J gene: TRBJ1-1
CDR3 protein: CASSQGPKRYF; CDR3 DNA: TGTGCCAGCAGTCAGGGCCCAAAGAGGTACTTC; clone size: -; D gene: -; V gene: TRBV12-3/TRBV12-4; J gene: TRBJ2-4
CDR3 protein: CASSRLGGGPQETQYF; CDR3 DNA: TGTGCCAGCAGCCGTTTAGGGGGAGGGCCCCAAGAGACCCAGTACTTC; clone size: -; D gene: -; V gene: TRBV5-4; J gene: TRBJ2-5
CDR3 protein: CASSIGGNPGNTIYF; CDR3 DNA: TGCGCCAGCAGCATCGGGGGGAACCCGGGGAACACCATATATTTT; clone size: -; D gene: -; V gene: TRBV5-1; J gene: TRBJ1-3
CDR3 protein: CASSPQEDGAEAFF; CDR3 DNA: TGTGCCAGCTCACCACAGGAGGACGGCGCTGAAGCTTTCTTT; clone size: -; D gene: -; V gene: TRBV18; J gene: TRBJ1-1
CDR3 protein: CASSSGTSNTGELFF; CDR3 DNA: TGTGCCAGCTCATCCGGGACATCGAACACCGGGGAGCTGTTTTTT; clone size: -; D gene: -; V gene: TRBV18; J gene: TRBJ2-2
CDR3 protein: CASSALGQGIDQPQHF; CDR3 DNA: TGTGCCAGCAGCGCTCTGGGACAGGGTATCGATCAGCCCCAGCATTTT; clone size: -; D gene: TRBD1; V gene: TRBV11-2; J gene: TRBJ1-5
CDR3 protein: CATSDWGTSPAQYF; CDR3 DNA: TGTGCCACCAGTGATTGGGGGACTAGCCCTGCGCAGTATTTT; clone size: -; D gene: TRBD2; V gene: TRBV24-1; J gene: TRBJ2-3
CDR3 protein: CASKSRAFDEQYF; CDR3 DNA: TGTGCCAGCAAAAGCAGGGCGTTCGACGAGCAGTACTTC; clone size: -; D gene: -; V gene: TRBV28; J gene: TRBJ2-7
CDR3 protein: CASSYSGTGGYTF; CDR3 DNA: TGTGCCAGCAGTTACTCTGGGACAGGCGGCTACACCTTC; clone size: -; D gene: TRBD1; V gene: TRBV6-5; J gene: TRBJ1-2
CDR3 protein: CASSYPPYSGRASAGGETQYF; CDR3 DNA: TGTGCCAGCAGTTACCCCCCTTATAGCGGGAGGGCCTCCGCCGGGGGAGAGACCCAGTACTTC; clone size: -; D gene: TRBD2; V gene: TRBV6-2/TRBV6-3; J gene: TRBJ2-5
CDR3 protein: CASSLGQAPNTEAFF; CDR3 DNA: TGTGCCAGCAGCTTAGGACAGGCTCCGAACACTGAAGCTTTCTTT; clone size: -; D gene: -; V gene: TRBV11-1; J gene: TRBJ1-1
CDR3 protein: CASREGASESQEQFF; CDR3 DNA: TGTGCCAGCCGGGAGGGGGCTAGCGAGTCTCAGGAGCAGTTCTTC; clone size: -; D gene: -; V gene: TRBV7-9; J gene: TRBJ2-1
CDR3 protein: CASSLTGANYGYTF; CDR3 DNA: TGTGCCAGCAGTTTAACAGGAGCTAACTATGGCTACACCTTC; clone size: -; D gene: -; V gene: TRBV28; J gene: TRBJ1-2
CDR3 protein: CASSRGVLTDTQYF; CDR3 DNA: TGTGCCAGTAGTCGGGGGGTTCTCACAGATACGCAGTATTTT; clone size: -; D gene: TRBD2; V gene: TRBV19; J gene: TRBJ2-3
CDR3 protein: CASSYSRQFTDTQYF; CDR3 DNA: TGTGCCAGCAGTTACTCTCGACAGTTCACAGATACGCAGTATTTT; clone size: -; D gene: -; V gene: TRBV6-5; J gene: TRBJ2-3
CDR3 protein: CASSLSGGSNQPQHF; CDR3 DNA: TGTGCCAGCAGTCTCTCAGGGGGCTCCAATCAGCCCCAGCATTTT; clone size: -; D gene: TRBD1; V gene: TRBV6-5; J gene: TRBJ1-5
CDR3 protein: CASSQGVSGSSTDTQYF; CDR3 DNA: TGTGCCAGCAGCCAAGGCGTAAGCGGGTCTAGCACAGATACGCAGTATTTT; clone size: -; D gene: -; V gene: TRBV3-1/TRBV3-2; J gene: TRBJ2-3
CDR3 protein: CATTGQGSSYEQYF; CDR3 DNA: TGTGCCACCACTGGACAGGGAAGCTCCTACGAGCAGTACTTC; clone size: -; D gene: TRBD1; V gene: TRBV10-3; J gene: TRBJ2-7
CDR3 protein: CASSPPTSGNTIYF; CDR3 DNA: TGTGCCAGCAGTCCCCCTACCTCTGGAAACACCATATATTTT; clone size: few; D gene: -; V gene: TRBV25-1; J gene: TRBJ1-3
CDR3 protein: CASSLGTGEAFF; CDR3 DNA: TGTGCCAGCAGCTTAGGGACTGGCGAAGCTTTCTTT; clone size: -; D gene: -; V gene: TRBV7-9; J gene: TRBJ1-1
CDR3 protein: CAISSGSSGGRAETQYF; CDR3 DNA: TGTGCCATCAGTTCAGGGTCTAGCGGGGGTCGGGCAGAGACCCAGTACTTC; clone size: once; D gene: TRBD2; V gene: TRBV10-3; J gene: TRBJ2-5
CDR3 protein: CSVRNRVRYTEAFF; CDR3 DNA: TGCAGCGTGAGAAACAGGGTGAGGTACACTGAAGCTTTCTTT; clone size: -; D gene: -; V gene: TRBV29-1; J gene: TRBJ1-1
CDR3 protein: CASSLVGLENTEAFF; CDR3 DNA: TGTGCCAGCAGCTTGGTGGGACTCGAGAACACTGAAGCTTTCTTT; clone size: -; D gene: -; V gene: TRBV5-4; J gene: TRBJ1-1
CDR3 protein: CASTTFGAYNSPLHF; CDR3 DNA: TGTGCCAGTACTACCTTTGGGGCATATAATTCACCCCTCCACTTT; clone size: -; D gene: -; V gene: TRBV28; J gene: TRBJ1-6
CDR3 protein: CASSPLGTGESIEQFF; CDR3 DNA: TGTGCCAGCTCACCACTCGGGACAGGGGAAAGTATTGAGCAGTTCTTC; clone size: -; D gene: TRBD1; V gene: TRBV18; J gene: TRBJ2-1
CDR3 protein: CASSGSGIYNEQFF; CDR3 DNA: TGTGCCAGCAGTGGGAGCGGGATATATAATGAGCAGTTCTTC; clone size: -; D gene: TRBD2; V gene: TRBV25-1; J gene: TRBJ2-1
CDR3 protein: CASSQQGANEKLFF; CDR3 DNA: TGTGCCAGCAGTCAACAGGGTGCTAATGAAAAACTGTTTTTT; clone size: few; D gene: -; V gene: TRBV6-5; J gene: TRBJ1-4
CDR3 protein: CASSAVGTVNIQYF; CDR3 DNA: TGTGCCAGCAGTGCGGTTGGGACAGTCAACATTCAGTACTTC; clone size: -; D gene: TRBD1; V gene: TRBV5-4; J gene: TRBJ2-4
CDR3 protein: CASSEGTVGSGQPQHF; CDR3 DNA: TGTGCCAGCAGTGAAGGGACCGTGGGGTCGGGGCAGCCCCAGCATTTT; clone size: -; D gene: -; V gene: TRBV6-1; J gene: TRBJ1-5
CDR3 protein: CASSVAGENSGNTIYF; CDR3 DNA: TGTGCCAGCAGCGTTGCCGGTGAGAACTCTGGAAACACCATATATTTT; clone size: -; D gene: -; V gene: TRBV9; J gene: TRBJ1-3
CDR3 protein: CASSPTGFGYTF; CDR3 DNA: TGTGCCAGCAGCCCGACAGGGTTTGGCTACACCTTC; clone size: -; D gene: TRBD1; V gene: TRBV5-4; J gene: TRBJ1-2
CDR3 protein: CASTMGRGRTNEKLFF; CDR3 DNA: TGTGCCAGTACCATGGGAAGGGGGAGAACTAATGAAAAACTGTTTTTT; clone size: -; D gene: -; V gene: TRBV19; J gene: TRBJ1-4
CDR3 protein: CASSGSAGVNTEAFF; CDR3 DNA: TGCGCCAGCAGCGGATCAGCAGGGGTCAACACTGAAGCTTTCTTT; clone size: -; D gene: -; V gene: TRBV5-1; J gene: TRBJ1-1
CDR3 protein: CASSGLSNTGELFF; CDR3 DNA: TGTGCCAGCAGCGGCCTCTCGAACACCGGGGAGCTGTTTTTT; clone size: -; D gene: -; V gene: TRBV3-1/TRBV3-2; J gene: TRBJ2-2
CDR3 protein: CASSQEGQRGNTIYF; CDR3 DNA: TGTGCCAGCAGCCAAGAAGGACAGCGCGGAAACACCATATATTTT; clone size: -; D gene: -; V gene: TRBV4-2; J gene: TRBJ1-3
CDR3 protein: CASSIGGQGGDQPQHF; CDR3 DNA: TGTGCCAGTAGTATAGGAGGACAGGGGGGGGATCAGCCCCAGCATTTT; clone size: -; D gene: TRBD1; V gene: TRBV19; J gene: TRBJ1-5
CDR3 protein: CASSYRTKEGPFDAYEQYF; CDR3 DNA: TGTGCCAGCAGTTACCGGACAAAGGAAGGACCTTTTGATGCCTACGAGCAGTACTTC; clone size: -; D gene: -; V gene: TRBV6-2/TRBV6-3; J gene: TRBJ2-7
CDR3 protein: CASSLRTAGEQYF; CDR3 DNA: TGTGCCAGCAGTTTACGAACAGCGGGGGAGCAGTACTTC; clone size: once; D gene: TRBD2; V gene: TRBV28; J gene: TRBJ2-7
CDR3 protein: CAISEPSSGNTIYF; CDR3 DNA: TGTGCCATCAGTGAACCGAGCTCTGGAAACACCATATATTTT; clone size: -; D gene: -; V gene: TRBV10-3; J gene: TRBJ1-3
CDR3 protein: CASSQEGGISNQPQHF; CDR3 DNA: TGTGCCAGCAGCCAAGAAGGAGGGATCAGCAATCAGCCCCAGCATTTT; clone size: -; D gene: -; V gene: TRBV4-2; J gene: TRBJ1-5
CDR3 protein: CASTGSPTTNEKLFF; CDR3 DNA: TGTGCCAGTACAGGATCCCCCACGACTAATGAAAAACTGTTTTTT; clone size: -; D gene: -; V gene: TRBV28; J gene: TRBJ1-4
CDR3 protein: CASSPGTANTEAFF; CDR3 DNA: TGTGCCAGTAGTCCGGGGACAGCGAACACTGAAGCTTTCTTT; clone size: -; D gene: TRBD1; V gene: TRBV19; J gene: TRBJ1-1
CDR3 protein: CASSYSMQPRSRGYTF; CDR3 DNA: TGTGCCAGCAGTTACTCGATGCAGCCTAGGTCTCGAGGCTACACCTTC; clone size: -; D gene: -; V gene: TRBV6-5; J gene: TRBJ1-2